The 16 T cell receptor beta chains below all came from one sample that was sequenced in a study of blood T cell repertoires in COVID-19. Sequencing was performed with immunoSEQ multiplex PCR; in TCRdb, only in-frame clones are kept and a portion is missing. The sample lists around 310,000 clones, around 89% seen once, with 3% to 4% in the top ten. The sequenced sample was peripheral blood. These receptors were collected from a woman aged 45-65 years with active or convalescent COVID-19.

J is TRBJ2-3 and V is TRBV19; 11 bases are shared with TRBD2. The CDR3 has 15 amino acids. CDR1 is LNHDA and CDR2 is SQIVND in the germline V gene (reference sequence). The V gene end was trimmed by 7 bases and the J gene end by 4 bases; junction bases not matched to a gene: 7. The chain's CDR3 is CASTGGSGRADTQYF. DNA for the CDR3: TGTGCCAGTACAGGTGGTAGCGGGAGGGCAGATACGCAGTATTTT.

This clone was detected once. The gene calls are TRBV11-2 and TRBJ1-2; 9 bases map to TRBD1. V gave up 1 base and J gave up 3 bases; unmatched junction bases: 6. Germline CDR1 is SGHAT and CDR2 is FQNNGV. This CDR3 is built from 16 residues. CDR3 nucleotide sequence: TGTGCCAGCAGCTTAGGTCCACAGGGGGCCTACTATGGCTACACCTTC. Translation gives CASSLGPQGAYYGYTF.

The chain combines TRBV27 with TRBJ2-1; 7 nucleotides agree with TRBD2. The CDR3 runs to 13 residues. From germline, CDR1 is MNHEY and CDR2 SMNVEV (reference sequence). V shed 10 bases, J shed 6 bases, and the junction held 9 bases outside the gene matches. DNA of the CDR3: TGTGCCACGCTGAGGTGGGGGGGCAATGAGCAGTTCTTC. Its protein is CATLRWGGNEQFF.

Here the CDR3 reads CASSLRTGADWPQHF. For the CDR3, the DNA is TGTGCCAGTAGTCTGAGGACAGGGGCGGACTGGCCCCAGCATTTT. The rearrangement links TRBV19 to TRBJ1-5; 9 nucleotides line up with TRBD1. This CDR3 contains 15 residues. Trimming at V came to 5 bases and at J to 9 bases, leaving 11 bases not matched to a gene. Germline lookup yields CDR1 LNHDA and CDR2 SQIVND (reference sequence).

The chain uses TRBV5-1 and TRBJ2-7, with 7 bases identical to TRBD2. The germline V gene encodes CDR1 SGHRS and CDR2 YFSETQ. CDR3 length: 14 amino acids. The junction had 5 bases not matched to a gene; V was cut back by 0 bases and J by 5 bases. The DNA for the CDR3 is TGCGCCAGCAGCTTGGTGGGGGGGTACGACGAGCAGTACTTC. Protein sequence: CASSLVGGYDEQYF.

The rearrangement links TRBV3-1 (or the pseudogene TRBV3-2) to TRBJ1-2, with 8 bases matching TRBD1. The CDR3 sequence is 15 residues long. J lost 3 bases, V lost 4 bases, and 7 bases had no gene match. Germline lookup yields CDR1 LGHDT and CDR2 YNNKEL (reference sequence). DNA for the CDR3: TGTGCCAGCAGCCCGTCTCAGGGGGCCCACTATGGCTACACCTTC. It encodes CASSPSQGAHYGYTF.

The V and J genes are TRBV2 and TRBJ1-1; possible D gene TRBD1, 5 bases. CDR3 length: 12 amino acids. Looked up from germline, CDR1 is SNHLY and CDR2 is FYNNEI. Trimming removed 7 bases at V and 6 bases at J, with 12 bases between. CDR3 DNA sequence: TGTGCCAGCACGTGGGGCATCGCTGAAGCTTTCTTT. This translates into CASTWGIAEAFF.

This chain connects TRBV18 to TRBJ1-5, with 7 bases fitting TRBD1. CDR3 length: 15 amino acids. Germline CDR1 reads KGHSH; CDR2 reads LQKENI. V shed 4 bases and J 0 bases; nucleotides not matched to a gene: 3. Here the CDR3 reads CASSQTGNSNQPQHF. The CDR3 coding sequence is TGTGCCAGCTCACAGACAGGGAATAGCAATCAGCCCCAGCATTTT.

This sequence joins TRBV4-3 and TRBJ1-2, with TRBD1 identical over 7 bases. The junction had 9 bases not matched to a gene; V was cut back by 1 base and J by 4 bases. This CDR3 contains 16 residues. Germline V gene data show CDR1 as LGHNA and CDR2 as YSLEER. CDR3 residues: CASSQVPGQEIYGYTF. The CDR3 coding sequence is TGCGCCAGCAGCCAAGTCCCTGGACAGGAGATCTATGGCTACACCTTC.

V and J are TRBV10-3 and TRBJ2-1; possibly TRBD2 for D (5 bases). Trimming took 6 bases from V and 8 from J, leaving 11 bases between them. Germline V gene sequence: CDR1 ENHRY, CDR2 SYGVKD. The CDR3 contains 12 residues. The chain's CDR3 is CAISRGRDEQFF. The CDR3, as DNA: TGTGCCATCAGCCGAGGGAGAGATGAGCAGTTCTTC.

The rearrangement joins TRBV27 to TRBJ2-7, with a possible D match to TRBD1 (6 bases). Trimming removed 7 bases from V and 6 bases from J, with 10 bases in between. The length of the CDR3 is 11 residues. Germline V lookup: CDR1 MNHEY, CDR2 SMNVEV (reference sequence). CDR3 DNA sequence: TGTGCCAGCATTGGGGGCGGCGAGCAGTACTTC. Translated, it gives CASIGGGEQYF.

V gene TRBV5-4 combines with J gene TRBJ1-3; D call uncertain. The CDR3 is made up of 15 amino acids. Germline V lookup: CDR1 SGHNT, CDR2 YYREEE (reference sequence). V was clipped by 2 bases and J by 4 bases, with 13 bases between them. The CDR3 loop reads CASSLDSQVGNTIYF. CDR3 DNA sequence: TGTGCCAGCAGCTTAGACTCACAAGTCGGAAACACCATATATTTT.

This clone appeared a single time. The CDR3 DNA reads TGTGCCAGCAGCTTAGTTCAGGGCCTCTCTGGAAACACCATATATTTT. It is translated as CASSLVQGLSGNTIYF. This chain uses TRBV11-2 with TRBJ1-3, with TRBD1 as a possible D gene (5 bases). This CDR3 has 16 amino acids. Germline CDR1 reads SGHAT; CDR2 reads FQNNGV. Deletions cut 1 base from V and 0 bases from J, with 10 bases between.

The chain recombines TRBV29-1 with TRBJ1-1, with D perhaps matching TRBD1 (6 bases). Germline assignment: CDR1 SQVTM and CDR2 ANQGSEA. V lost 4 bases to trimming and J lost 4 bases, with 22 bases between them. CDR3 length equals 16 residues. Here the CDR3 reads CSVGLTGLRLGTEAFF. The CDR3 nucleotides are TGCAGCGTTGGTCTCACAGGGTTACGTCTCGGCACTGAAGCTTTCTTT. Together with reference TRBV29-1 and TRBJ1-1, the CDR3 gives the full variable domain: SAVISQKPSRDICQRGTSLTIQCQVDSQVTMMFWYRQQPGQSLTLIATANQGSEATYESGFVIDKFPISRPNLTFSTLTVSNMSPEDSSIYLCSVGLTGLRLGTEAFFGQGTRLTVV.

The chain recombines TRBV20-1 with TRBJ1-2, with 7 bases fitting TRBD1. This CDR3 spans 11 amino acids. After removal of 5 bases from V and 4 bases from J, the junction contained 1 base not matched to a gene. Germline V CDR1 and CDR2: DFQATT, SNEGSKA (reference sequence). The CDR3 region is CSARQGYGYTF. CDR3 coding DNA: TGCAGTGCTCGACAGGGCTATGGCTACACCTTC.

CDR3 residues: CATSSPTNRGGPNYGYTF. The DNA for the CDR3 is TGTGCCACCAGCAGCCCGACTAACAGGGGAGGTCCTAACTATGGCTACACCTTC. V gene TRBV15 combines with J gene TRBJ1-2, with 7 bases that match TRBD1. With V trimmed by 3 bases and J by 0 bases, 13 bases remained unmatched. Germline CDR1 reads LNHNV; CDR2 reads YYDKDF (reference sequence). CDR3 length: 18 amino acids.